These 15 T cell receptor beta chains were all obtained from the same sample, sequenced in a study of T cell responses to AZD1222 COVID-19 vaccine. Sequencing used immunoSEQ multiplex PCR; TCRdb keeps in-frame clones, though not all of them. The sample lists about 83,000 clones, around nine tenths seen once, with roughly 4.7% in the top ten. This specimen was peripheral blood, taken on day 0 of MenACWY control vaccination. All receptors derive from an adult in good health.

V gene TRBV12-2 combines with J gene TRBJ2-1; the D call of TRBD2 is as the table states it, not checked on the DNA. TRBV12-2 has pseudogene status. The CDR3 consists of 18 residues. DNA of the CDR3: TGTGCAAGTCGCTTAGTGAACAGGCGGGATAGTTCCTACAATGAGCAGTTCTTC. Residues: CASRLVNRRDSSYNEQFF.

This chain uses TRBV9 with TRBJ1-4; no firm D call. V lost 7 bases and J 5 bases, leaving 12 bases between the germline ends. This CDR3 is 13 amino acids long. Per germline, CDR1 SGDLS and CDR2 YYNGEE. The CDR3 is CASRDEVNEKLFF. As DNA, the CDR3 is TGTGCCAGCCGCGACGAGGTCAATGAAAAACTGTTTTTT.

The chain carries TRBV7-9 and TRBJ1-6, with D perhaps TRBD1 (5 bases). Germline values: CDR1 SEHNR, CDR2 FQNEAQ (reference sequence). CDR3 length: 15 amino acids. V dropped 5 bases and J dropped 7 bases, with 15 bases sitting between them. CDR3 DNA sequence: TGTGCCAGCAGCCCCCCGCAGGGCCCAAATTCACCCCTCCACTTT. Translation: CASSPPQGPNSPLHF.

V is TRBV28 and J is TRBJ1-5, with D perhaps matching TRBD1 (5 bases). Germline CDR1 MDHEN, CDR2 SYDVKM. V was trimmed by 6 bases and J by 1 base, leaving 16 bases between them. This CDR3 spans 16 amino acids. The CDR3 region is CASSIWAGGSNQPQHF. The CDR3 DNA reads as TGTGCCAGCAGCATTTGGGCGGGGGGAAGCAATCAGCCCCAGCATTTT.

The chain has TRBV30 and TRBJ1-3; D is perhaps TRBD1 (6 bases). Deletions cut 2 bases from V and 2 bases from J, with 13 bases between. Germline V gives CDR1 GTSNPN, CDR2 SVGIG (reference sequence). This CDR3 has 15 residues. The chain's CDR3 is CAWSKMGGPGNTIYF. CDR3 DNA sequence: TGTGCCTGGAGTAAAATGGGGGGCCCTGGAAACACCATATATTTT.

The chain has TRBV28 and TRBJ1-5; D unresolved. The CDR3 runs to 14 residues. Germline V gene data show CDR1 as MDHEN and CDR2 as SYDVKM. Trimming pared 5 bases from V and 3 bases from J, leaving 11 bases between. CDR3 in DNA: TGTGCCAGCAGTCTAAGACGGTCCAATCAGCCCCAGCATTTT. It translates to CASSLRRSNQPQHF. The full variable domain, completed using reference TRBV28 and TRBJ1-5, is DVKVTQSSRYLVKRTGEKVFLECVQDMDHENMFWYRQDPGLGLRLIYFSYDVKMKEKGDIPEGYSVSREKKERFSLILESASTNQTSMYLCASSLRRSNQPQHFGDGTRLSIL.

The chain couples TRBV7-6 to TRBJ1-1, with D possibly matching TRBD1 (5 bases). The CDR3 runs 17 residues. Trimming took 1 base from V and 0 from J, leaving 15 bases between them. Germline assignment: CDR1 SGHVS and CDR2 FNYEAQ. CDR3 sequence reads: CASSLGGGLALNTEAFF. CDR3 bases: TGTGCCAGCAGCTTAGGGGGGGGTCTGGCATTGAACACTGAAGCTTTCTTT.

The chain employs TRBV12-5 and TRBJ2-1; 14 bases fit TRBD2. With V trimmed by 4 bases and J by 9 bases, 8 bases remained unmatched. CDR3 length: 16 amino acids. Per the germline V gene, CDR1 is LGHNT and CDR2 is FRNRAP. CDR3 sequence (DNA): TGTGCTAGTGGTTCGCAGACTAGCGGGAGGGGAGGTGAGCAGTTCTTC. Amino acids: CASGSQTSGRGGEQFF.

This CDR3 reads CATSPGGNEQYF. DNA of the CDR3: TGTGCCACCAGCCCGGGGGGGAACGAGCAGTACTTC. The rearrangement uses TRBV15 and TRBJ2-7; 8 bases agree with TRBD2. J was trimmed by 5 bases and V by 5 bases; bases with no gene match: 2. CDR3 size: 12 residues. CDR1 and CDR2 (germline): LNHNV, YYDKDF (reference sequence).

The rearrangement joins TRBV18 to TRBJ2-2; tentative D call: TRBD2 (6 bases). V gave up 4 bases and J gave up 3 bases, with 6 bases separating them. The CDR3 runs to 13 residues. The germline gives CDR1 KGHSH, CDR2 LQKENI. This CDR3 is CASSRGDTGELFF. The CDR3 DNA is TGTGCCAGCTCACGGGGGGACACCGGGGAGCTGTTTTTT.

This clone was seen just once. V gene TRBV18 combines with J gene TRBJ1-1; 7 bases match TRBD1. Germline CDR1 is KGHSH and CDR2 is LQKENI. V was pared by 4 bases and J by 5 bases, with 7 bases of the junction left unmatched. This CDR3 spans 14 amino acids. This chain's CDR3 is CASSQGTARTEAFF. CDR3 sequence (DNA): TGTGCCAGCTCACAAGGGACAGCAAGGACTGAAGCTTTCTTT.

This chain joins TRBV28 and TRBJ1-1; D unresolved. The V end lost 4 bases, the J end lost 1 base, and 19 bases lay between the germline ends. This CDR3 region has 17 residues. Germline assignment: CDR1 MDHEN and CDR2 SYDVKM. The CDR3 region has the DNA TGTGCCAGCAGTTCGGGTGGCCCGCGGGTGGGGAACACTGAAGCTTTCTTT. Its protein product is CASSSGGPRVGNTEAFF.

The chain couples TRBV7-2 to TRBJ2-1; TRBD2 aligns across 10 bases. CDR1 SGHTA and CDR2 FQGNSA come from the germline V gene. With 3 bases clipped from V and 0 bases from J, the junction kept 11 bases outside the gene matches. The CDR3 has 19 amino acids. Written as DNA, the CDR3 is TGTGCCAGCAGCTTCGTGAGGGGTAGCGGGGGGAGCTCCTACAATGAGCAGTTCTTC. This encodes CASSFVRGSGGSSYNEQFF. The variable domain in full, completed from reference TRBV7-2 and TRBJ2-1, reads GAGVSQSPSNKVTEKGKDVELRCDPISGHTALYWYRQSLGQGLEFLIYFQGNSAPDKSGLPSDRFSAERTGGSVSTLTIQRTQQEDSAVYLCASSFVRGSGGSSYNEQFFGPGTRLTVL.

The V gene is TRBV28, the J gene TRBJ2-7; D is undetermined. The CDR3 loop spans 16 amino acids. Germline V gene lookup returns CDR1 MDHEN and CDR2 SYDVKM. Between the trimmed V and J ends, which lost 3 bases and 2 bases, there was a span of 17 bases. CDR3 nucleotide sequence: TGTGCCAGCAGTTTTTTAAGATTGTCTAATACCTACGAGCAGTACTTC. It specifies CASSFLRLSNTYEQYF.

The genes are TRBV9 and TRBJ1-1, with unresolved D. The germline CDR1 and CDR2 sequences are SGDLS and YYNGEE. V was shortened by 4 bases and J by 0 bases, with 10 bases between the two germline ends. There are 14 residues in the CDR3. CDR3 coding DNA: TGTGCCAGCAGCCCCAAGACACTGAACACTGAAGCTTTCTTT. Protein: CASSPKTLNTEAFF.